Each of the 4 T cell receptor beta chains below was sequenced from the same sample in a study of cytomegalovirus exposure and HLA in healthy donors. A multiplex PCR was run with 60 Vbeta primers and 13 Jbeta primers. Using immunoSEQ multiplex PCR, the repertoire was profiled, and TCRdb retains in-frame clones only, with some absent. Of hundreds of thousands of clones in the sample, roughly 79% are singletons; the top ten hold around 1.8%. Sequencing used PBMCs. The receptors originated from a man aged 18-30 years in good health and CMV-seronegative.

DNA of the CDR3: TGTGCCAGCAGTTCACAGGGGACTCAGCCCCAGCATTTT. Amino acid sequence: CASSSQGTQPQHF. The chain recombines TRBV6-6 with TRBJ1-5; 7 bases are shared with TRBD1. Per the germline V gene, CDR1 is MNHNY and CDR2 is SVGAGI (reference sequence). V lost 4 bases, J lost 6 bases, and 3 bases stayed unmatched. This CDR3 spans 13 amino acids.

The chain links TRBV7-9 to TRBJ2-3; 7 bases align to TRBD2. The CDR3 has 17 amino acids. Germline loops: CDR1 SEHNR, CDR2 FQNEAQ (reference sequence). With 5 bases clipped from V and 6 bases from J, the junction kept 17 bases outside the gene matches. The CDR3 protein is CASSRQNRGRGLDTQYF. The CDR3, as DNA: TGTGCCAGCAGCCGACAGAATCGCGGGAGAGGGTTGGATACGCAGTATTTT.

The DNA of the CDR3 is TGTGCCAGCAGCTTGGCAGGGCAGATGAACACCGGGGAGCTGTTTTTT. Protein sequence: CASSLAGQMNTGELFF. V gene TRBV5-4 combines with J gene TRBJ2-2, with D tentatively TRBD1 (5 bases). Trimming stripped 0 bases from V and 1 base from J, with 10 bases between. This CDR3 has 16 residues. Germline V gene sequence: CDR1 SGHNT, CDR2 YYREEE (reference sequence).

The CDR3 nucleotides read TGTGCCAGCAGCAAAGGGAGGACAGGGAGTGTAGATACGCAGTATTTT. It codes for CASSKGRTGSVDTQYF. The chain employs TRBV7-2 and TRBJ2-3, with 8 positions matching TRBD1. Germline-derived CDR1 and CDR2 are SGHTA and FQGNSA. The CDR3 contains 16 residues. Trimming cost V 5 bases and J 5 bases; bases outside gene matches: 12.